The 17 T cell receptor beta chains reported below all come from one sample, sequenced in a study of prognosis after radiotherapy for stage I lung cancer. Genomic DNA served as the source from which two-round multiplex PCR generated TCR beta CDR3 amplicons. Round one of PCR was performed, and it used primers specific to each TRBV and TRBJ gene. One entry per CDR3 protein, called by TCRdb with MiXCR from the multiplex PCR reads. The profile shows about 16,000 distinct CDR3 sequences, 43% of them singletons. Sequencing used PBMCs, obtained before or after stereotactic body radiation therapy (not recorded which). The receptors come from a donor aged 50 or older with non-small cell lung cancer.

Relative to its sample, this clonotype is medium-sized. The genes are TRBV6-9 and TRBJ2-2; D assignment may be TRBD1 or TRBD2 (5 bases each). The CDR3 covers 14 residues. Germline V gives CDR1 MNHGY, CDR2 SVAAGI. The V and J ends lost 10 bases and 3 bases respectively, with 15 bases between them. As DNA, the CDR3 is TGTGCCACCTTGTGGGGGTACGACACCGGGGAGCTGTTTTTT. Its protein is CATLWGYDTGELFF.

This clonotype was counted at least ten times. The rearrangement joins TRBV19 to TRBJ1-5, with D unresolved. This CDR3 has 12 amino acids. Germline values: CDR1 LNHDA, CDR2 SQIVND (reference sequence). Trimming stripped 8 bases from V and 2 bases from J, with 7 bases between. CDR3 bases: TGTGCCAGTCGAGTGGGCAATCAGCCCCAGCATTTT. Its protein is CASRVGNQPQHF.

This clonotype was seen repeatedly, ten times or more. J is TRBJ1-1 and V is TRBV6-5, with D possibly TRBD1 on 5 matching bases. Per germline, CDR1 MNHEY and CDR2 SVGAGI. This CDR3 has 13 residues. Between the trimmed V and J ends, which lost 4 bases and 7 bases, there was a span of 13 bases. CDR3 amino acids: CASSSYRLGEAFF. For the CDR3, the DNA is TGTGCCAGCAGTTCGTACAGGCTTGGTGAAGCTTTCTTT.

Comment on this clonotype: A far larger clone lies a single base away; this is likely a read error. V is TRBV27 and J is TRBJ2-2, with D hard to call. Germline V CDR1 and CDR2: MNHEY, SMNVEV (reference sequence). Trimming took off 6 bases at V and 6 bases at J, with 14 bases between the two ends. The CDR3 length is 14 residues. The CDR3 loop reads CASRRTRVPGELFF. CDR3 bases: TGTGCCAGCAGGCGGACCCGAGTCCCCGGGGAGCTGTTTTTT.

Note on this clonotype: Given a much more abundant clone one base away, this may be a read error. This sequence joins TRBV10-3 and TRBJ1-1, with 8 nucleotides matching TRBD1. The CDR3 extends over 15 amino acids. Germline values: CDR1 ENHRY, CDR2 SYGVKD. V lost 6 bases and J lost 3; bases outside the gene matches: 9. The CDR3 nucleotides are TGTGCCATCAGAGGAGGACAGGGCGAGGACACTGAAGCTTTCTTT. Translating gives CAIRGGQGEDTEAFF.

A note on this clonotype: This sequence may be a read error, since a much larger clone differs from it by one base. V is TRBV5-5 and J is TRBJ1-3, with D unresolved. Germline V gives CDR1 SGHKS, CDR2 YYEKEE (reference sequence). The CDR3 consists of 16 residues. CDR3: CASSLIGSGPGNTVYF. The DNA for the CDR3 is TGTGCCAGCAGCTTGATTGGGAGCGGTCCCGGAAACACCGTATATTTT.

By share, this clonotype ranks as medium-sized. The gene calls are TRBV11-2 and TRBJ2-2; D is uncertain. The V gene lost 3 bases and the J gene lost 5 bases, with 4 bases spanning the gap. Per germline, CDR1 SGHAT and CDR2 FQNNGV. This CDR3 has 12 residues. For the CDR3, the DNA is TGTGCCAGCAGCTTCGGAACCGGGGAGCTGTTTTTT. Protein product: CASSFGTGELFF.

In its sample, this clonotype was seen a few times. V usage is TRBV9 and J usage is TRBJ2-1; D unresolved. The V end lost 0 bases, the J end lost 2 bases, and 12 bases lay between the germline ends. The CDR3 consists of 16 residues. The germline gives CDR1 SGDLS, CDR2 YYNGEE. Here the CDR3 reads CASSVGISFTYNEQFF. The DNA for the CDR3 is TGTGCCAGCAGCGTAGGGATAAGTTTTACCTACAATGAGCAGTTCTTC.

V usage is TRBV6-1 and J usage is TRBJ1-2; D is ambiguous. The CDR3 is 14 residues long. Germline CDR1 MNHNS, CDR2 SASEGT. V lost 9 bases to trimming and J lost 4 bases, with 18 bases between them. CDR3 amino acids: CARTENSESYGYTF. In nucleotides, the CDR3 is TGTGCCAGAACCGAGAACAGCGAGAGCTATGGCTACACCTTC.

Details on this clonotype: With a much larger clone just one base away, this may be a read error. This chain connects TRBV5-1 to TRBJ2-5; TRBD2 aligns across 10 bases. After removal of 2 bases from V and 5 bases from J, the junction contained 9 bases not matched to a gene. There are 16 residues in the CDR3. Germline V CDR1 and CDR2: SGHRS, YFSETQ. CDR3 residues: CASSLRAGGADETQYF. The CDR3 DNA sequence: TGCGCCAGCAGCTTAAGAGCGGGGGGGGCGGATGAGACCCAGTACTTC.

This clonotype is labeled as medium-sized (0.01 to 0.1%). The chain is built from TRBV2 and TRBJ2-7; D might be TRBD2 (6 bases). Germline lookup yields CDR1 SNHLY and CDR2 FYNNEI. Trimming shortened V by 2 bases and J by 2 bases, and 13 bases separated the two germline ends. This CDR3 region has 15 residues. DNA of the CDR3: TGTGCCAGCAGTGAATGGCCCAGGGAGGCCTACGAGCAGTACTTC. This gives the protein CASSEWPREAYEQYF.

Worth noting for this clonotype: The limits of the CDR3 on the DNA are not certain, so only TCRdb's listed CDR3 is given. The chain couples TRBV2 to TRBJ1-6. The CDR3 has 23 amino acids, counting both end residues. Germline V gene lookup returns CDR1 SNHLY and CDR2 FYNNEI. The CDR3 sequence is CASSEDSSFYICSARDDNSPLHF.

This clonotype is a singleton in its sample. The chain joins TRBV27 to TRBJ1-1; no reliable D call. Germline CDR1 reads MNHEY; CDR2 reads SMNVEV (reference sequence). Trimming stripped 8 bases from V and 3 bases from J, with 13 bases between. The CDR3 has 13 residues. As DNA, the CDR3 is TGTGCCAGCCGCCTGGAGGGCTACACTGAAGCTTTCTTT. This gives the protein CASRLEGYTEAFF.

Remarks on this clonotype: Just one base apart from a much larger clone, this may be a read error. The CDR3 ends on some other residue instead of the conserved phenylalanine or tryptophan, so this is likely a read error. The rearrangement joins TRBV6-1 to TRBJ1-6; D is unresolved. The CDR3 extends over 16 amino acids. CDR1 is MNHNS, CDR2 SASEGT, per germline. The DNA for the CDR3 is TGTGTCAGCAATACCGACCGCGCAACTAGTAATTCACCCCTCCACTTA. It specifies CVSNTDRATSNSPLHL.

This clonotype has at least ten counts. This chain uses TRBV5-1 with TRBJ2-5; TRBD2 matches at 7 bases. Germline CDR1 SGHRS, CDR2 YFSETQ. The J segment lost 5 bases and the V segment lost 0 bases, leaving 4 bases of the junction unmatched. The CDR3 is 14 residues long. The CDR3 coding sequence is TGCGCCAGCAGCTTGGCTGGACTAGATGAGACCCAGTACTTC. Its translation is CASSLAGLDETQYF.

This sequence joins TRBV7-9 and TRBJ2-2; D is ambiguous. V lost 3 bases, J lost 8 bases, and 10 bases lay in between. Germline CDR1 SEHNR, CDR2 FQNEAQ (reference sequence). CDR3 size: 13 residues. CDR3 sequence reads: CASSLYNLGELFF. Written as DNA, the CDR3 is TGTGCCAGCAGCTTGTATAACCTTGGGGAGCTGTTTTTT.

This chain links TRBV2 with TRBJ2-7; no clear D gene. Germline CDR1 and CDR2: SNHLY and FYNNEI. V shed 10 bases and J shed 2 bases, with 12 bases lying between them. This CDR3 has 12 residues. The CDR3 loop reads CANGRGPYEQYF. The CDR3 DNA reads TGTGCCAACGGGCGTGGACCCTACGAGCAGTACTTC.